These T cell receptor beta chains were read from a single sample in a study of sequential checkpoint blockade in melanoma. Using immunoSEQ multiplex PCR, the repertoire was profiled, and TCRdb retains in-frame clones only, with some absent. The table shows several thousand clones, with roughly 20% occurring only once. This specimen was tumor tissue (inferred from file names), taken from a patient given nivolumab and ipilimumab in sequence. These receptors were collected from a human donor with melanoma. Both conserved end residues are part of each CDR3. The order of the fields is J gene, clone size, V gene, D gene, CDR3 protein, CDR3 DNA. The D gene is left open where the match is weak. Not every row has a clone size; where given, it reads once, few, many or a size class.

J: TRBJ1-2; size: many; V: TRBV11-3; D: .; CDR3: CASSSTNRDPGGYTF; DNA: TGTGCCAGCAGCTCTACCAACAGGGATCCCGGCGGCTACACCTTC
J: TRBJ1-1; size: medium-sized; V: TRBV6-8; D: .; CDR3: CASSYSPQKNTEAFF; DNA: TGTGCCAGCAGTTACTCGCCACAGAAAAACACTGAAGCTTTCTTT
J: TRBJ1-2; size: .; V: TRBV25-1; D: .; CDR3: CASSEFNYGYTF; DNA: TGTGCCAGCAGTGAATTTAACTATGGCTACACCTTC
J: TRBJ1-5; size: .; V: TRBV12-5; D: .; CDR3: CASTSAGASNQPQHF; DNA: TGTGCCAGCACTTCCGCAGGGGCGTCCAATCAGCCCCAGCATTTT
J: TRBJ2-2; size: few; V: TRBV11-3; D: TRBD1; CDR3: CASSLSGQGTGELFF; DNA: TGTGCCAGCAGCTTATCGGGACAGGGCACCGGGGAGCTGTTTTTT
J: TRBJ2-3; size: .; V: TRBV11-3; D: TRBD2; CDR3: CASSHKTSASTDTQYF; DNA: TGTGCCAGCAGCCATAAGACTAGCGCTAGCACAGATACGCAGTATTTT
J: TRBJ1-4; size: medium-sized; V: TRBV11-3; D: .; CDR3: CASSLGREVEKLFF; DNA: TGTGCCAGCAGCTTGGGCAGGGAAGTTGAAAAACTGTTTTTT
J: TRBJ2-5; size: many; V: TRBV11-3; D: .; CDR3: CASSSISGQETQYF; DNA: TGTGCCAGCAGCTCGATCAGCGGACAAGAGACCCAGTACTTC
J: TRBJ1-1; size: .; V: TRBV9; D: TRBD1; CDR3: CATVADRVNTEAFF; DNA: TGTGCCACTGTCGCGGACAGGGTGAACACTGAAGCTTTCTTT
J: TRBJ2-3; size: medium-sized; V: TRBV9; D: .; CDR3: CASSPREGGLYTQYF; DNA: TGTGCCAGCAGCCCAAGGGAGGGGGGGCTTTATACGCAGTATTTT
J: TRBJ1-1; size: few; V: TRBV5-1; D: TRBD1; CDR3: CARSFQGENTEAFF; DNA: TGCGCCAGGAGTTTTCAGGGGGAGAACACTGAAGCTTTCTTT
J: TRBJ2-5; size: .; V: TRBV19; D: .; CDR3: CASSIALPGRETQYF; DNA: TGTGCCAGTAGTATCGCCCTCCCAGGGCGAGAGACCCAGTACTTC
J: TRBJ2-3; size: .; V: TRBV9; D: .; CDR3: CASKRDTDTQYF; DNA: TGTGCCAGCAAAAGGGATACAGATACGCAGTATTTT
J: TRBJ1-6; size: few; V: TRBV30; D: .; CDR3: CAWSQSQFNSPLHF; DNA: TGTGCCTGGAGTCAGTCTCAGTTTAATTCACCCCTCCACTTT
J: TRBJ2-5; size: .; V: TRBV12-1; D: .; CDR3: CASSFGRQGGSETQYF; DNA: TGTGCCAGCAGCTTTGGGAGGCAGGGAGGCTCAGAGACCCAGTACTTC
J: TRBJ2-1; size: medium-sized; V: TRBV9; D: .; CDR3: CASSVGDLNSYNEQFF; DNA: TGTGCCAGCAGCGTAGGTGATCTGAACTCCTACAATGAGCAGTTCTTC
J: TRBJ2-6; size: .; V: TRBV25-1; D: .; CDR3: CASSWAGPGANVLTF; DNA: TGTGCCAGCAGTTGGGCCGGTCCGGGGGCCAACGTCCTGACTTTC
J: TRBJ1-1; size: .; V: TRBV19; D: .; CDR3: CASSSGLNTEAFF; DNA: TGTGCCAGTAGCTCAGGATTGAACACTGAAGCTTTCTTT
J: TRBJ1-3; size: .; V: TRBV18; D: .; CDR3: CASSDSRNTIYF; DNA: TGTGCCAGCTCAGACAGCAGAAACACCATATATTTT
J: TRBJ1-5; size: many; V: TRBV9; D: .; CDR3: CASSPRRGEEQPQHF; DNA: TGTGCCAGCAGTCCCCGCCGGGGGGAGGAGCAGCCCCAGCATTTT
J: TRBJ1-1; size: .; V: TRBV6-8; D: .; CDR3: CASSKVGLPGTEAFF; DNA: TGTGCCAGCAGTAAGGTGGGACTTCCGGGGACTGAAGCTTTCTTT
J: TRBJ1-6; size: medium-sized; V: TRBV6-8; D: .; CDR3: CASSAGPYNSPLHF; DNA: TGTGCCAGCAGTGCAGGGCCCTATAATTCACCCCTCCACTTT
J: TRBJ2-1; size: many; V: TRBV11-3; D: .; CDR3: CASSLGQAGNRGDEQFF; DNA: TGTGCCAGCAGCTTAGGTCAGGCAGGTAATCGTGGCGATGAGCAGTTCTTC
J: TRBJ1-3; size: medium-sized; V: TRBV11-3; D: .; CDR3: CASSFGGSGNTIYF; DNA: TGTGCCAGCAGCTTCGGGGGGTCTGGAAACACCATATATTTT
J: TRBJ1-6; size: medium-sized; V: TRBV11-3; D: .; CDR3: CASSLASGSNSPLHF; DNA: TGTGCCAGCAGCTTGGCCAGTGGGAGTAATTCACCCCTCCACTTT
J: TRBJ1-5; size: few; V: TRBV6-8; D: .; CDR3: CASSPAHYSNQPQHF; DNA: TGTGCCAGCAGCCCCGCCCACTATAGCAATCAGCCCCAGCATTTT